This T cell receptor beta chain came from a study of blood T cell repertoires in COVID-19 (dated by TCRdb to 2018 to 2020). Turning to the overall study: Samples from collaborators originated in the United States, Italy and Spain and spanned both the acute and convalescent phases of COVID-19. The material from the prospective study consisted of cDNA or gDNA derived from T cells, B-cell-depleted T cells, or PBMCs. The sample metadata nearly always contained a de-identified subject ID, COVID-19 status, age in years and sex. HLA class I and class II types, where available, came from metadata supplied by the sample provider rather than from assay-based typing. The repertoires were released in a freely available public database intended as a resource for research on the immune response to SARS-CoV-2. The dataset comprised deeply sampled blood TCRbeta repertoires from subjects exposed to, actively infected with, or recovered from COVID-19. The samples were drawn from two sources: the first 160 participants of the ongoing ImmuneRACE study, and some 1,300 subjects contributed by 6 global collaborators. The investigation overall reported the following: Clinical and demographic metadata were provided uncurated, with the amount varying by source and participant.

TCRbeta CDR3 regions were amplified from genomic DNA using the immunoSEQ Assay, a bias-controlled multiplex PCR. Under the source paper's analysis protocol: Within the assay, amplification of reference gene primers was used to estimate how many nucleated cells each sample contained. To quantify the absolute abundance of each unique TCRbeta CDR3 rearrangement, sequence reads were collapsed and filtered. For each sample, productive Simpson clonality was calculated by taking the square root of Simpson's diversity index across productive rearrangements. Entries here come from immuneACCESS through TCRdb and include only in-frame sequences with V and J called. Some clones fail to appear in such tables; in the studies checked, an unresolved V gene covers under half of the shortfall, and the cause of the remainder is unknown. For V, J and clone size, that table is used; D and trimming come from the DNA. Present in this sample are fewer than 350,000 clones, roughly 86% of which were seen just once. Roughly 9.1% of the sample comes from the top ten.

For CDR1 and CDR2, the germline V gene lists SGHVS and FQNEAQ. Reading from cysteine to phenylalanine, the CDR3 counts 14 amino acids. Of all the DNA, just the CDR3 is kept, 42 bases in frame from base 1. Compared with germline, V lacks 2 bases and J lacks 4 bases; bases without a gene match: 3. Whole blood was collected in K2EDTA tubes by collaborating institutions according to the institutions' own protocols. For TCRbeta analysis, collaborators shipped samples in one of three forms: frozen whole blood, isolated PBMCs, or DNA extracted from either of those sample types. This clone was found once. The antigen it binds to is not known. No qualities accompany the bases; no much larger clone lies one base away. Other nucleotide sequences from this sample produce the same CDR3.

The rearrangement joined TRBV7-8 to TRBJ1-2; 8 middle bases align to TRBD1. The receptor comes from a man younger than 35 with active or convalescent COVID-19. Specimen: peripheral blood. The CDR3 is CASSLQGAGYGYTF. The DNA reads as follows: TGTGCCAGCAGCTTACAGGGGGCAGGCTATGGCTACACCTTC.